Below are 9 T cell receptor beta chains sequenced from a single sample in a study of identical twins. TCRdb reprocessed the 5' RACE reads via MiXCR and lists one record per CDR3 protein. The sample records about 730,000 distinct CDR3 sequences, around 20% being singletons. In addition, the sample was reused for a study of T cells expressing NK-cell markers.

Sequencing was carried out using PBMCs. The receptors stem from a woman aged 18-29 years in good health.

V usage is TRBV2 and J usage is TRBJ1-5, with 7 bases aligning to TRBD1. Germline CDR1 and CDR2: SNHLY and FYNNEI. The CDR3 length is 15 residues. The J segment lost 5 bases and the V segment lost 0 bases, leaving 4 bases of the junction unmatched. The CDR3 bases are TGTGCCAGCAGTGAAGCGCGACAGGGTCATCAGCCCCAGCATTTT. It is translated as CASSEARQGHQPQHF.

In its sample, this clonotype was seen a few times. The chain combines TRBV5-5 with TRBJ1-4; 8 bases are shared with TRBD1. The length of the CDR3 is 16 residues. With V trimmed by 2 bases and J by 5 bases, 8 bases remained unmatched. CDR1 SGHKS and CDR2 YYEKEE come from the germline V gene (reference sequence). The CDR3 DNA is TGTGCCAGCAGCTTTTGGGGGTACAGGGGGAATGAAAAACTGTTTTTT. This sequence encodes CASSFWGYRGNEKLFF.

The genes are TRBV18 and TRBJ2-3; D is uncertain. The CDR3 consists of 13 residues. V was cut by 5 bases and J by 10 bases, with 16 bases left in between. Germline CDR1 and CDR2: KGHSH and LQKENI. CDR3 coding DNA: TGTGCCAGCTCATCTAAAACTTTAGAGGCGCAGTATTTT. Protein sequence: CASSSKTLEAQYF.

This clonotype was counted a few times. The chain is built from TRBV10-3 and TRBJ2-5, with TRBD1 identical over 7 bases. With V trimmed by 6 bases and J by 5 bases, 12 bases remained unmatched. This CDR3 is 15 amino acids long. Germline CDR1 is ENHRY and CDR2 is SYGVKD. CDR3 region: CAIRGATGSEETQYF. In nucleotides, the CDR3 is TGTGCCATCAGGGGGGCGACAGGGTCGGAGGAGACCCAGTACTTC.

V usage is TRBV10-3 and J usage is TRBJ2-1, with 10 bases fitting TRBD2. The junction had 7 bases not matched to a gene; V was cut back by 11 bases and J by 6 bases. Per the germline V gene, CDR1 is ENHRY and CDR2 is SYGVKD. This CDR3 comprises 13 residues. This CDR3 reads CAFGLAGANEQFF. In DNA, the CDR3 is TGTGCCTTCGGTCTAGCGGGAGCCAATGAGCAGTTCTTC.

The genes are TRBV5-1 and TRBJ2-1, with 16 bases lining up with TRBD2. V lost 4 bases, J lost 8 bases, and 9 bases stayed unmatched. Germline values: CDR1 SGHRS, CDR2 YFSETQ. The CDR3 totals 17 residues. CDR3 sequence reads: CASSHGTSGGVVDEQFF. As DNA, the CDR3 is TGCGCCAGCAGCCACGGGACTAGCGGGGGGGTAGTCGATGAGCAGTTCTTC.

V gene TRBV29-1 combines with J gene TRBJ2-2; no reliable D call. Germline CDR1 and CDR2: SQVTM and ANQGSEA. V was cut by 4 bases and J by 5 bases, with 5 bases left in between. The CDR3 is 11 residues long. The DNA for the CDR3 is TGCAGCGTTGGAGCGACCGGGGAGCTGTTTTTT. Its translation is CSVGATGELFF.

The chain uses TRBV2 and TRBJ2-1, with D maybe TRBD1 (8 bases). The CDR3 covers 15 residues. V dropped 5 bases and J dropped 5 bases, with 16 bases sitting between them. The V gene's germline CDR1 is SNHLY and CDR2 FYNNEI. The CDR3 reads CASSSRTGRDNEQFF. The CDR3 DNA reads TGTGCCAGCAGTTCCCGGACAGGGAGGGACAATGAGCAGTTCTTC.

This clonotype appeared a few times. J is TRBJ2-5 and V is TRBV18, with 7 bases that match TRBD1. Germline V gene lookup returns CDR1 KGHSH and CDR2 LQKENI. The ends lost 2 bases at V and 2 bases at J; junction bases unmatched: 2. The CDR3 extends over 14 amino acids. The CDR3 DNA reads as TGTGCCAGCTCACCAGGACAGGAGCAAGAGACCCAGTACTTC. The encoded protein is CASSPGQEQETQYF.